This T cell receptor beta chain was sequenced for a study of identical twins. Via MiXCR, TCRdb re-called the 5' RACE reads, giving one row per CDR3 protein. The table lists over 600,000 distinct CDR3 sequences, 21% of them singletons. V dropped 7 bases and J dropped 6; count of bases not matched to a gene: 15. The CDR3 is 17 amino acids. Germline V lookup: CDR1 SQVTM, CDR2 ANQGSEA. The data were also submitted as part of a second study, on T cells expressing NK-cell markers. In that study: Whether expanded NKG2C+ T cell clones recognized HCMV stayed uncertain.

The TCR sequence derives from a woman younger than 30 in good health. Source material: PBMCs. V usage is TRBV29-1 and J usage is TRBJ2-2; 12 nucleotides match TRBD1. The CDR3 spells CSAASGQGAQLAGELFF. In DNA, the CDR3 is TGCAGCGCCGCGTCGGGACAGGGGGCGCAGTTGGCCGGGGAGCTGTTTTTT.